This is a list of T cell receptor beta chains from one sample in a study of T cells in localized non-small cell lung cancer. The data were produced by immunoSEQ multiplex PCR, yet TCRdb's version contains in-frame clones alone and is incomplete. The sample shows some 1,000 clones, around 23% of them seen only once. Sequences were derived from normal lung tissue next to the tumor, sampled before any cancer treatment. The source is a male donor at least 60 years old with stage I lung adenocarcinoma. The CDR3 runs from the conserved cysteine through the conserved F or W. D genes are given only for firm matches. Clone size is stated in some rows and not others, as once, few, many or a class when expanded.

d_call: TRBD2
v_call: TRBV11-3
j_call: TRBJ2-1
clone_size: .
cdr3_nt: TGTGCCAGCAGCCCCGGACTAGCGGGAGAACTAAATGAGCAGTTCTTC
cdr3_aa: CASSPGLAGELNEQFF

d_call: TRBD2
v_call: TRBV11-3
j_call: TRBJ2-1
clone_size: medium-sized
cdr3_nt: TGTGCCAGCAGCCCCGGGACTAGCGGAGGGATGGGGGATGAGCAGTTCTTC
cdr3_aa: CASSPGTSGGMGDEQFF

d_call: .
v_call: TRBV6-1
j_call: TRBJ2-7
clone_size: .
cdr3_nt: TGTGCCATCAGTGAAGTCGGAGACAGGAGCTCCTACGAGCAGTACTTC
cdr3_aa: CAISEVGDRSSYEQYF

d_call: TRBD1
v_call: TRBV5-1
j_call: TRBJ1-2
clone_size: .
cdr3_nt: TGCGCCAGCAGCAAAGGGACAGGGGGGTACTATGGCTACACCTTC
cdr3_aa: CASSKGTGGYYGYTF

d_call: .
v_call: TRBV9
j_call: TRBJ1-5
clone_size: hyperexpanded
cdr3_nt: TGTGCCAGCAGCGTAGAGTCTGATAGCAATCAGCCCCAGCATTTT
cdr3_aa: CASSVESDSNQPQHF

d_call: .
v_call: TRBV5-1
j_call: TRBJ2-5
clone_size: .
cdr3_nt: TGCGCCAGCAGCTTGGGGCAGAGACAAGAGACCCAGTACTTC
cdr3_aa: CASSLGQRQETQYF

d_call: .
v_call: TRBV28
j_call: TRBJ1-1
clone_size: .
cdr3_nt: TGTGCCAGCAGTTTGGTGGGGGCGAACACTGAAGCTTTCTTT
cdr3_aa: CASSLVGANTEAFF

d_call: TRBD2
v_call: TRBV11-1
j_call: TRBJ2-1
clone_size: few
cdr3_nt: TGTGCCAGCAGCTTGGGGGGACTAGCGGGAGATGAGCAGTTCTTC
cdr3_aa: CASSLGGLAGDEQFF

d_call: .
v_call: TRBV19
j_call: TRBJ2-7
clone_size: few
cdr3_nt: TGTGCCAGTAGTATATACCGACACGATTCCTACGAGCAGTACTTC
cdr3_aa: CASSIYRHDSYEQYF

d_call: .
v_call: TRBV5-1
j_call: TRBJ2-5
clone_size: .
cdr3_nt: TGCGCCAGCAGCACTTTTATGGCGGAACAAGAGACCCAGTACTTC
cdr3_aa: CASSTFMAEQETQYF

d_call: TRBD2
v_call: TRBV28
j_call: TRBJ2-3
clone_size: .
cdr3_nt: TGTGCCACCGTGGGGGGAGGGCCGTATACGCAGTATTTT
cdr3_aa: CATVGGGPYTQYF

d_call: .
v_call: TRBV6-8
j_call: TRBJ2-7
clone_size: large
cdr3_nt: TGTGCCGCACTAAGCAAGGTCACTACTAACTACGAGCAGTACTTC
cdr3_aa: CAALSKVTTNYEQYF

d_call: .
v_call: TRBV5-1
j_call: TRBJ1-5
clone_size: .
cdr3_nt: TGCGCCAGCAGAATCGACGGGGGTGGTACTCAGCCCCAGCATTTT
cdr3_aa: CASRIDGGGTQPQHF

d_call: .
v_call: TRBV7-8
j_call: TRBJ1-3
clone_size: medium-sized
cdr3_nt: TGTGCCAGCAGCGGCCAGCAAGGAAACACCATATATTTT
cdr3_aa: CASSGQQGNTIYF

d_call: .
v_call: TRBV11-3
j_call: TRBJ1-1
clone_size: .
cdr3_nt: TGTGCCAGCAGCTTAAGGGCAGGGACCTACACTGAAGCTTTCTTT
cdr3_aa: CASSLRAGTYTEAFF

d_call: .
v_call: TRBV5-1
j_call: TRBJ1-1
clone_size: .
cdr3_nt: TGCGCCAGCACCGAGTGGGGGTTTAACACTGAAGCTTTCTTT
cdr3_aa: CASTEWGFNTEAFF

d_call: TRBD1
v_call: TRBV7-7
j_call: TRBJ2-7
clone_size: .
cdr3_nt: TGTGCCAGCAGCCTGTCCGGGACAGGGGGCTACGAGCAGTACTTC
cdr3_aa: CASSLSGTGGYEQYF

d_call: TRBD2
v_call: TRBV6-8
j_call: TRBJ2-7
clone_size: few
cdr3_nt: TGTGCCAGCAGCAAATCGTACATAAGCGGGAGGGCCTACGAGCAGTACTTC
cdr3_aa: CASSKSYISGRAYEQYF

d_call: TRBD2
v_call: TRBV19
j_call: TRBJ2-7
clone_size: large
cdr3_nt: TGTGCCAGTAGTTCCCTGGAGGGAGCGGGAGGTCGCGAGCAGTACTTC
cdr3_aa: CASSSLEGAGGREQYF

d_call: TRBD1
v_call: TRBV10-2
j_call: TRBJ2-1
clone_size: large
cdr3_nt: TGCGCCAGCAGACCCGCCTCCCGCGGGACAGGGTTAAACAATGAGCAGTTCTTC
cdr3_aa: CASRPASRGTGLNNEQFF

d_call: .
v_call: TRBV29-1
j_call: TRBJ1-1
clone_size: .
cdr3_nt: TGCAGCGCTGTGACACGATTTTTGAACACTGAAGCTTTCTTT
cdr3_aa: CSAVTRFLNTEAFF

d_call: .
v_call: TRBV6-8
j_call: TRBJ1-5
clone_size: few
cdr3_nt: TGTGCCAGCAGTTACGGGGGCTACAATCAGCCCCAGCATTTT
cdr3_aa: CASSYGGYNQPQHF